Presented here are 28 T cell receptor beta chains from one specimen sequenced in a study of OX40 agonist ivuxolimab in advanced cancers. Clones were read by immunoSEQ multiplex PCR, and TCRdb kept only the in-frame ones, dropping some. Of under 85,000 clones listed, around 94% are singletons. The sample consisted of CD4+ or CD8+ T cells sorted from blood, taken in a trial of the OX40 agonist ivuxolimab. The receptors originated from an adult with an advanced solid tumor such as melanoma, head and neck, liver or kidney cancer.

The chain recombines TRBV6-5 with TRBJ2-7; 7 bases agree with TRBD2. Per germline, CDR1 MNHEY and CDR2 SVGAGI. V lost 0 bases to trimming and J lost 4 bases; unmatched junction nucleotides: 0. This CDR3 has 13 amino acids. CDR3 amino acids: CASSYSRGYEQYF. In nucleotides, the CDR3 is TGTGCCAGCAGTTACTCGCGGGGGTACGAGCAGTACTTC.

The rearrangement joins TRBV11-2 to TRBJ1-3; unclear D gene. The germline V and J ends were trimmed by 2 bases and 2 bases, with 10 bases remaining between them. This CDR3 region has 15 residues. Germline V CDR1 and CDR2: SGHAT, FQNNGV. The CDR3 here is CASSLTQDTGNTIYF. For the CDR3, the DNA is TGTGCCAGCAGCTTAACTCAGGATACTGGAAACACCATATATTTT.

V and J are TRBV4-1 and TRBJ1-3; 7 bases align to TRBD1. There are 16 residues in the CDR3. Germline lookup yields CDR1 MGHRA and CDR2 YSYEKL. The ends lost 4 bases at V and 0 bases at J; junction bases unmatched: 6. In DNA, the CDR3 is TGCGCCAGCAGCCGCCCCAGGGGGGGCTCTGGAAACACCATATATTTT. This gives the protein CASSRPRGGSGNTIYF.

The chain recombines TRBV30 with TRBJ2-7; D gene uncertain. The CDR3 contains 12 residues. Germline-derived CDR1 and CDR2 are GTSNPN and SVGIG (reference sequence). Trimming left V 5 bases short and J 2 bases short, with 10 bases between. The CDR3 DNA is TGTGCCTGGGTGGGAAGCCCCTACGAGCAGTACTTC. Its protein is CAWVGSPYEQYF. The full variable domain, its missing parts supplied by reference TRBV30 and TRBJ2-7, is SQTIHQWPATLVQPVGSPLSLECTVEGTSNPNLYWYRQAAGRGLQLLFYSVGIGQISSEVPQNLSASRPQDRQFILSSKKLLLSDSGFYLCAWVGSPYEQYFGPGTRLTVT.

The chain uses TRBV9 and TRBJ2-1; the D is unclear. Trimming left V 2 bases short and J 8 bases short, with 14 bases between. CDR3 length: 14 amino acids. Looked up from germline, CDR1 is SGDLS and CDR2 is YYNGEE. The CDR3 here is CASSVHPSADEQFF. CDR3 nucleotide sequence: TGTGCCAGCAGCGTCCACCCCTCTGCCGATGAGCAGTTCTTC. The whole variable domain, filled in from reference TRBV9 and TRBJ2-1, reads DSGVTQTPKHLITATGQRVTLRCSPRSGDLSVYWYQQSLDQGLQFLIQYYNGEERAKGNILERFSAQQFPDLHSELNLSSLELGDSALYFCASSVHPSADEQFFGPGTRLTVL.

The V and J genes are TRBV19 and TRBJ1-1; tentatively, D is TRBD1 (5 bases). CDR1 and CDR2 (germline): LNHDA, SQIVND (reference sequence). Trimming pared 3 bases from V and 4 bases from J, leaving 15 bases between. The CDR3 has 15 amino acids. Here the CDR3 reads CASSIGNDGGTEAFF. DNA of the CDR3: TGTGCCAGTAGTATCGGAAACGACGGGGGCACTGAAGCTTTCTTT.

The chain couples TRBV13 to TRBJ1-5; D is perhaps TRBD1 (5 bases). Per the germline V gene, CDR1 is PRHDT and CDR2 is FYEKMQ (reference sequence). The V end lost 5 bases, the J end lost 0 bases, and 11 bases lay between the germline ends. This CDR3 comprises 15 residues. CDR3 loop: CASSAGGDSNQPQHF. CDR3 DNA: TGTGCCAGCAGCGCCGGAGGGGATAGCAATCAGCCCCAGCATTTT.

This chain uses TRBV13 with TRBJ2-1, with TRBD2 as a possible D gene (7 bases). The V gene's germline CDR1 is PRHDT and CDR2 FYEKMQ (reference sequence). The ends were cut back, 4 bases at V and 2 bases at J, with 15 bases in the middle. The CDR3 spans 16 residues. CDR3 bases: TGTGCCAGCAGCTCGGGGGGCCAGGGCACCTACAATGAGCAGTTCTTC. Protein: CASSSGGQGTYNEQFF.

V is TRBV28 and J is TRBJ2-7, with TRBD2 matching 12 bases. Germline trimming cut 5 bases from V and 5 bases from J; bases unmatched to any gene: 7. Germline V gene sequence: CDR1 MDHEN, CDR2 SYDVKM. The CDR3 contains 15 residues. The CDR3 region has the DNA TGTGCCAGCAGTGCCTGGACTAGCGGGAAAAACGAGCAGTACTTC. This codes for CASSAWTSGKNEQYF.

The CDR3 DNA is TGTGCCAGCCTGGGGCCTAGCGGGAGGGCCCTCGGCGAGCAGTTCTTC. This encodes CASLGPSGRALGEQFF. This chain uses TRBV2 with TRBJ2-1; 12 bases match TRBD2. The CDR3 has 16 residues. Trimming at V came to 8 bases and at J to 10 bases, leaving 15 bases not matched to a gene. CDR1 is SNHLY and CDR2 is FYNNEI in the germline V gene. The full variable domain, its missing parts supplied by reference TRBV2 and TRBJ2-1, is EPEVTQTPSHQVTQMGQEVILRCVPISNHLYFYWYRQILGQKVEFLVSFYNNEISEKSEIFDDQFSVERPDGSNFTLKIRSTKLEDSAMYFCASLGPSGRALGEQFFGPGTRLTVL.

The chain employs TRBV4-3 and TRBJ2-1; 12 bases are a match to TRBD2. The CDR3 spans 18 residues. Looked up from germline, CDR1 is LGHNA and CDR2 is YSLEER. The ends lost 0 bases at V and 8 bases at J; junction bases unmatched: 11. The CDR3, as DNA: TGCGCCAGCAGCCAAGAGGGGCTAGCGGGAGGGTTTTGGGATGAGCAGTTCTTC. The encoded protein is CASSQEGLAGGFWDEQFF.

The CDR3 DNA reads as TGTGCCAGCAGTGTATTGGCGGGGCGGCCATACGAGCAGTACTTC. Its translation is CASSVLAGRPYEQYF. The chain links TRBV6-1 to TRBJ2-7, with a tentative D call TRBD2 (6 bases). The ends were cut back, 4 bases at V and 4 bases at J, with 17 bases in the middle. The CDR3 is 15 residues long. Germline CDR1 reads MNHNS; CDR2 reads SASEGT.

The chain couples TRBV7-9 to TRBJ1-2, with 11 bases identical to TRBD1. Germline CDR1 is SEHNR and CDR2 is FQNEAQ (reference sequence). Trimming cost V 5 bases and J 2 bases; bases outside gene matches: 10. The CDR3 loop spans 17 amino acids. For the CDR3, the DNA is TGTGCCAGCAGCCGCGGACAGGGGGCGTCTAGAAACTATGGCTACACCTTC. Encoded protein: CASSRGQGASRNYGYTF.

CDR3 sequence: CAWSVLRGQPQHF. The CDR3 bases are TGTGCCTGGAGTGTACTCAGGGGTCAGCCCCAGCATTTT. The V gene is TRBV30, the J gene TRBJ1-5, with D possibly TRBD1 on 6 matching bases. Trimming removed 0 bases from V and 6 bases from J, with 9 bases in between. Per germline, CDR1 GTSNPN and CDR2 SVGIG (reference sequence). This CDR3 is 13 amino acids long. Drawing the rest from reference TRBV30 and TRBJ1-5, the complete variable domain is SQTIHQWPATLVQPVGSPLSLECTVEGTSNPNLYWYRQAAGRGLQLLFYSVGIGQISSEVPQNLSASRPQDRQFILSSKKLLLSDSGFYLCAWSVLRGQPQHFGDGTRLSIL.

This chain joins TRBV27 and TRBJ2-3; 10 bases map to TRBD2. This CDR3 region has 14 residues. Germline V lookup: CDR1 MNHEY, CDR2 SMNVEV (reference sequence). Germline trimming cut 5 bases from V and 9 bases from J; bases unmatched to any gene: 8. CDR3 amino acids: CASSPGLADVTQYF. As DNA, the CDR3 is TGTGCCAGCAGTCCCGGACTAGCGGACGTCACGCAGTATTTT.

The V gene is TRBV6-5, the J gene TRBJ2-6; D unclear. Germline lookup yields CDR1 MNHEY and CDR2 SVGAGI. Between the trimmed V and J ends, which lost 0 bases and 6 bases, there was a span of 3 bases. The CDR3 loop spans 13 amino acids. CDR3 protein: CASSYSMANVLTF. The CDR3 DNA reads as TGTGCCAGCAGTTACTCGATGGCCAACGTCCTGACTTTC.

CDR3 residues: CASSYRTRLMPGELFF. DNA of the CDR3: TGTGCCAGCAGTTACCGGACTAGACTCATGCCCGGGGAGCTGTTTTTT. The chain carries TRBV6-5 and TRBJ2-2; 7 bases are a match to TRBD2. Trimming removed 2 bases from V and 6 bases from J; junction bases left unmatched: 9. The CDR3 is 16 residues long. CDR1 and CDR2 (germline): MNHEY, SVGAGI.

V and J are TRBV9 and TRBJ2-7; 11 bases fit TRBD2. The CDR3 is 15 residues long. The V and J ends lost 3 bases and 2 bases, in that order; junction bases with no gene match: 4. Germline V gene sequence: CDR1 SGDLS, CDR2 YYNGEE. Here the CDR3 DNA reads TGTGCCAGCAGCGCAGGTAGCGGGAGGGCCTACGAGCAGTACTTC. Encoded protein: CASSAGSGRAYEQYF.

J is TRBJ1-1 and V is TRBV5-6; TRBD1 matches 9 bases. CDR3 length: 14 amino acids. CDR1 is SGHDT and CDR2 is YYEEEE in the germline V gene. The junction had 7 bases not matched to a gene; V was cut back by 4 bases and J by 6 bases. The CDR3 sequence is CASSPEDRGSEAFF. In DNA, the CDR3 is TGTGCCAGCAGCCCGGAGGACAGGGGCTCTGAAGCTTTCTTT.

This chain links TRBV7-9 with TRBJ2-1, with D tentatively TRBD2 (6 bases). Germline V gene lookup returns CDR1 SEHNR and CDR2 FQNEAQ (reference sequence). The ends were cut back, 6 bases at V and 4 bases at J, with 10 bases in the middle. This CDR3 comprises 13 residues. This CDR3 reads CASRMRGYNEQFF. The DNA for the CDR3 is TGTGCCAGCAGAATGCGGGGATACAATGAGCAGTTCTTC.

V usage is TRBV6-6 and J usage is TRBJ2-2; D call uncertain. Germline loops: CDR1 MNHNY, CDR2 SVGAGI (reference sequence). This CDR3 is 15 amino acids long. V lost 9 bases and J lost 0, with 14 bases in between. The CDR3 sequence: CARTLRFANTGELFF. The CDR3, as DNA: TGTGCCAGGACGCTGAGGTTCGCGAACACCGGGGAGCTGTTTTTT.

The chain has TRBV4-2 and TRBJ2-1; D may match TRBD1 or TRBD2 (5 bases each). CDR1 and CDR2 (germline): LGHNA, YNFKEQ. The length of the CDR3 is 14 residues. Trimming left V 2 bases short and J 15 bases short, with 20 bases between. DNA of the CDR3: TGTGCCAGCAGCCAACCGGGGCCAGCTCAAGGGTGGTTCTTC. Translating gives CASSQPGPAQGWFF.

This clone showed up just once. CDR3 in amino acids: CASSLEMTGTQYF. The CDR3 DNA reads TGTGCCAGCAGCTTAGAGATGACGGGGACCCAGTACTTC. This chain connects TRBV13 to TRBJ2-5; D not certain. Trimming pared 1 base from V and 7 bases from J, leaving 10 bases between. From germline, CDR1 is PRHDT and CDR2 FYEKMQ (reference sequence). The CDR3 has 13 residues.

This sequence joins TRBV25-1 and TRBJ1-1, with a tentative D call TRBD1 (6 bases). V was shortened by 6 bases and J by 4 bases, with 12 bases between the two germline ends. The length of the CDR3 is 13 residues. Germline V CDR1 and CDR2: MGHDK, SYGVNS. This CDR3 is CASSAGVGTEAFF. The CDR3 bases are TGTGCCAGCAGCGCAGGGGTCGGCACTGAAGCTTTCTTT.

CDR3 DNA sequence: TGTGCTAAAACAATGGGTCCGGGGAACACTGAAGCTTTCTTT. Protein product: CAKTMGPGNTEAFF. The rearrangement uses TRBV30 and TRBJ1-1; D not certain. The CDR3 extends over 14 amino acids. Germline V CDR1 and CDR2: GTSNPN, SVGIG (reference sequence).

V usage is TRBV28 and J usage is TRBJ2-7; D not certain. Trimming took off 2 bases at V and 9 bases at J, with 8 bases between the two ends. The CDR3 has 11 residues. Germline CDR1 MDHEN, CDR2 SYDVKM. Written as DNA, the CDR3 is TGTGCCAGCAGTTTAAGTGGCACGCAGTACTTC. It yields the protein CASSLSGTQYF.

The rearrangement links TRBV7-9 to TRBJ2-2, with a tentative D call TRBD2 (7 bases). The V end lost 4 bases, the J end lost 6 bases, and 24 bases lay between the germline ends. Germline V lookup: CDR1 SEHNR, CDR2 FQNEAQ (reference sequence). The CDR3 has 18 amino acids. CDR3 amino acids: CASSYSAGDRGAAGELFF. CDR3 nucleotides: TGTGCCAGCAGCTACTCTGCCGGGGACCGGGGGGCCGCCGGGGAGCTGTTTTTT.

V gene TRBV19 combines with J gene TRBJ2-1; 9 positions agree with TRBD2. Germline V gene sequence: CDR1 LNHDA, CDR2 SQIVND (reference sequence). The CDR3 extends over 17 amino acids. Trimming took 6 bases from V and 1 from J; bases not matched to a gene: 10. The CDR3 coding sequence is TGTGCCAGTAGAAAAATGACTAGCGGAATATCCTACAATGAGCAGTTCTTC. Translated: CASRKMTSGISYNEQFF.